The next 9 T cell receptor beta chains were all read from a single sample in a study of T cells in localized non-small cell lung cancer. Assay used: immunoSEQ multiplex PCR; TCRdb lists only in-frame clones, some missing. The table lists about 72,000 clones, approximately 84% of them singletons. Here the sequenced sample was peripheral blood, taken before any cancer treatment. These receptors were taken from a female donor over 55 with stage I lung adenocarcinoma.

V gene TRBV15 combines with J gene TRBJ1-6, with a possible D match to TRBD1 (5 bases). In germline, CDR1 is LNHNV, CDR2 YYDKDF (reference sequence). This CDR3 comprises 12 residues. Between the trimmed V and J ends, which lost 4 bases and 9 bases, there was a span of 7 bases. CDR3 sequence: CATSTGVSPLHF. In nucleotides, the CDR3 is TGTGCCACCAGCACGGGGGTTTCACCCCTCCACTTT.

V and J are TRBV27 and TRBJ1-2, with D possibly TRBD1 on 5 matching bases. Trimming removed 4 bases at V and 2 bases at J, with 20 bases between. Germline CDR1 reads MNHEY; CDR2 reads SMNVEV (reference sequence). The CDR3 length is 17 residues. CDR3 nucleotides: TGTGCCAGCAGTTCCTTAAGGGGAGGAGACATAAACTATGGCTACACCTTC. Its protein is CASSSLRGGDINYGYTF.

The rearrangement uses TRBV6-5 and TRBJ1-5; D is possibly TRBD1 (6 bases). The CDR3 runs 13 residues. With 5 bases removed from V and 4 bases from J, the gap between germline ends came to 9 bases. Germline CDR1 reads MNHEY; CDR2 reads SVGAGI. The CDR3 DNA reads as TGTGCCAGCAGTCGACAGGTTAATCAGCCCCAGCATTTT. Amino acids: CASSRQVNQPQHF.

This clone was counted between two and nine times. One end of the junction is discordant with germline, which a read error may explain. The genes are TRBV6-1 and TRBJ2-7, with 8 bases matching TRBD1. CDR3 length: 11 amino acids. Germline CDR1 MNHNS, CDR2 SASEGT. CDR3 coding DNA: TGTGCCAGCAGTGAACAGGGGGCTGTTAAGTTC. The encoded protein is CASSEQGAVKF.

This chain joins TRBV28 and TRBJ2-5, with D unclear. V was trimmed by 2 bases and J by 0 bases, leaving 7 bases between them. CDR1 MDHEN and CDR2 SYDVKM come from the germline V gene. CDR3 length: 14 amino acids. CDR3 in DNA: TGTGCCAGCAGTTTAGGTGGGAACCAAGAGACCCAGTACTTC. It specifies CASSLGGNQETQYF.

The V and J genes are TRBV5-1 and TRBJ2-3; no reliable D call. Germline loops: CDR1 SGHRS, CDR2 YFSETQ. Trimming removed 0 bases at V and 1 base at J, with 3 bases between. The CDR3 runs to 13 residues. The CDR3 bases are TGCGCCAGCAGCTTGGCGGGCACAGATACGCAGTATTTT. It encodes CASSLAGTDTQYF.

Of note for this clone: At one boundary the junction diverges from the germline segment, which might be a read error. The rearrangement uses TRBV7-7 and TRBJ2-1; 7 positions match TRBD2. Germline CDR1 SSHAT, CDR2 FNYEAQ (reference sequence). This CDR3 is built from 14 residues. CDR3 coding DNA: TGTGCTAGCAGCTTATCCGATAGCGGGAATGAGCAGTTCTTC. Amino acid sequence: CASSLSDSGNEQFF.

The chain couples TRBV6-5 to TRBJ2-1; 11 bases fit TRBD2. The CDR3 length is 16 residues. Germline CDR1 is MNHEY and CDR2 is SVGAGI. With 0 bases clipped from V and 10 bases from J, the junction kept 8 bases outside the gene matches. CDR3 loop: CASSYSRLAGLNEQFF. The CDR3 DNA follows: TGTGCCAGCAGTTACTCGAGACTAGCGGGGTTAAACGAGCAGTTCTTC.

This clone was observed a few times. The chain carries TRBV5-1 and TRBJ2-1; 8 bases line up with TRBD2. V dropped 0 bases and J dropped 5; count of bases not matched to a gene: 10. From germline, CDR1 is SGHRS and CDR2 YFSETQ. CDR3 length equals 17 residues. The CDR3 reads CASSLDRGLAGHNEQFF. CDR3 bases: TGCGCCAGCAGCTTGGACCGCGGACTAGCCGGCCACAATGAGCAGTTCTTC.